This T cell receptor beta chain was found in a study of T cell responses to AZD1222 COVID-19 vaccine. Study results and caveats: All repertoire sampling was performed exclusively after the peak T cell response. AZD1222 recipients seropositive at baseline numbered only six or seven.

Assay: immunoSEQ multiplex PCR; the TCRdb copy retains only in-frame clones and omits some. The sample shows roughly 89,000 clones, roughly 90% of them seen only once. As regards this clone: Its target is not known.

Germline V gives CDR1 ENHRY, CDR2 SYGVKD. Trimming stripped 2 bases from V and 4 bases from J, with 14 bases between. This CDR3 spans 15 amino acids. Specimen: peripheral blood, collected on day 0 of MenACWY control vaccination. This chain uses TRBV10-3 with TRBJ1-1; D gene uncertain. The clonotype comes from an adult in good health. In DNA, the CDR3 is TGTGCCATCAGTGAGGCCGCAGGCAGAACCACTGAAGCTTTCTTT. Its protein is CAISEAAGRTTEAFF.